The 13 T cell receptor beta chains in this list originate from one sample, sequenced in a study of technical replicates of blood from a handful of donors. Profiling relied on immunoSEQ multiplex PCR, and the TCRdb table lists in-frame clones only, not all of them. This table holds approximately 95,000 clones, 95% found once. The material sequenced was T cells isolated from PBMCs. The receptors originated from a human donor in good health.

CDR3 in DNA: TGTGCCAGTAGTCCTTTGGACTTACAGCCCCAGCATTTT. It codes for CASSPLDLQPQHF. The chain employs TRBV19 and TRBJ1-5; the D is unclear. The CDR3 loop spans 13 amino acids. Germline V gene sequence: CDR1 LNHDA, CDR2 SQIVND (reference sequence). Between the trimmed V and J ends, which lost 5 bases and 7 bases, there was a span of 12 bases.

CDR3 in amino acids: CASRSRGTEAFF. The CDR3, as DNA: TGTGCCAGCAGGTCACGAGGCACTGAAGCTTTCTTT. The chain has TRBV6-5 and TRBJ1-1; D uncertain. The V gene lost 6 bases and the J gene lost 4 bases, with 9 bases spanning the gap. This CDR3 contains 12 residues. The germline CDR1 and CDR2 sequences are MNHEY and SVGAGI.

The genes are TRBV11-3 and TRBJ2-5, with D possibly matching TRBD2 (6 bases). The CDR3 has 15 amino acids. V was pared by 5 bases and J by 3 bases, with 16 bases between. Looked up from germline, CDR1 is SGHNT and CDR2 is YENEEA. CDR3 protein: CASSPRLGGKETQYF. CDR3 in DNA: TGTGCCAGCAGCCCGCGACTTGGCGGGAAAGAGACCCAGTACTTC.

J is TRBJ2-1 and V is TRBV13; TRBD2 agrees at 7 bases. CDR1 is PRHDT and CDR2 is FYEKMQ in the germline V gene (reference sequence). There are 16 residues in the CDR3. With V trimmed by 4 bases and J by 4 bases, 10 bases remained unmatched. The CDR3 region is CASSWTASGYYNEQFF. The CDR3, as DNA: TGTGCCAGCAGCTGGACCGCTAGCGGATATTACAATGAGCAGTTCTTC.

V and J are TRBV30 and TRBJ2-1; 7 bases match TRBD2. Trimming removed 4 bases from V and 10 bases from J; junction bases left unmatched: 13. CDR3 length: 14 amino acids. Germline values: CDR1 GTSNPN, CDR2 SVGIG (reference sequence). CDR3 sequence: CAWTSGGGPVEQFF. The CDR3 nucleotides are TGTGCCTGGACCTCGGGAGGTGGCCCAGTAGAGCAGTTCTTC.

V usage is TRBV27 and J usage is TRBJ2-5, with 7 bases identical to TRBD2. The J call may be faulty, since TRBJ2-7 better matches the DNA end. The CDR3 sequence is 15 residues long. The V gene's germline CDR1 is MNHEY and CDR2 SMNVEV (reference sequence). CDR3 residues: CASSLSLADSYEQYF. In nucleotides, the CDR3 is TGTGCCAGCAGTTTAAGCCTAGCGGACTCCTACGAGCAGTACTTC.

This clone appeared once. This rearrangement joins TRBV18 to TRBJ2-5; 9 positions agree with TRBD1. Unmatched junction bases numbered 13, after V lost 6 bases and J lost 5 bases. Per germline, CDR1 KGHSH and CDR2 LQKENI. This CDR3 has 16 residues. The DNA of the CDR3 is TGTGCCAGCTCCCTGACGAAGGGACAGGGTTCGGAGACCCAGTACTTC. It yields the protein CASSLTKGQGSETQYF. The full variable domain, completed using reference TRBV18 and TRBJ2-5, is NAGVMQNPRHLVRRRGQEARLRCSPMKGHSHVYWYRQLPEEGLKFMVYLQKENIIDESGMPKERFSAEFPKEGPSILRIQQVVRGDSAAYFCASSLTKGQGSETQYFGPGTRLLVL.

The chain recombines TRBV20-1 with TRBJ2-3, with a possible D match to TRBD2 (5 bases). The ends were cut back, 5 bases at V and 4 bases at J, with 7 bases in the middle. Germline V lookup: CDR1 DFQATT, CDR2 SNEGSKA (reference sequence). This CDR3 has 11 residues. The CDR3 DNA sequence: TGCAGTGCTGGGAGCTCAGATACGCAGTATTTT. It yields the protein CSAGSSDTQYF.

This rearrangement joins TRBV9 to TRBJ2-7; TRBD2 matches 7 bases. Germline lookup yields CDR1 SGDLS and CDR2 YYNGEE. Trimming cost V 0 bases and J 3 bases; bases outside gene matches: 6. The CDR3 runs to 15 residues. DNA for the CDR3: TGTGCCAGCAGCGTAGGGACTAGTTTTCTCTACGAGCAGTACTTC. Amino acid sequence: CASSVGTSFLYEQYF.

The chain recombines TRBV6-5 with TRBJ2-1; TRBD2 might be the D (6 bases). Germline lookup yields CDR1 MNHEY and CDR2 SVGAGI. The CDR3 loop spans 13 amino acids. V shed 6 bases and J shed 6 bases, with 12 bases lying between them. CDR3 bases: TGTGCCAGCAGGGGGACTCAGTCCAATGAGCAGTTCTTC. Its protein is CASRGTQSNEQFF.

There are a few counts of this clone. The chain has TRBV30 and TRBJ1-4, with 11 bases matching TRBD1. CDR1 is GTSNPN and CDR2 is SVGIG in the germline V gene (reference sequence). The CDR3 loop spans 12 amino acids. V gave up 3 bases and J gave up 9 bases; unmatched junction bases: 0. The CDR3 here is CAWRDRGQKLFF. DNA of the CDR3: TGTGCCTGGAGGGACAGGGGGCAAAAACTGTTTTTT.

The rearrangement links TRBV4-2 to TRBJ2-3; D perhaps matches TRBD1 (6 bases). Trimming removed 1 base at V and 3 bases at J, with 14 bases between. Germline V gives CDR1 LGHNA, CDR2 YNFKEQ. This CDR3 comprises 16 residues. The CDR3 DNA reads TGTGCCAGCAGCCAAGGGGCACAGGGCTATACAGATACGCAGTATTTT. It translates to CASSQGAQGYTDTQYF.

This chain uses TRBV6-6 with TRBJ2-7, with D possibly matching TRBD2 (5 bases). The CDR3 is made up of 15 amino acids. Germline-derived CDR1 and CDR2 are MNHNY and SVGAGI (reference sequence). V lost 0 bases and J lost 3, with 12 bases in between. Written as DNA, the CDR3 is TGTGCCAGCAGTTACTCGAACGGGGAAAGCTACGAGCAGTACTTC. The encoded protein is CASSYSNGESYEQYF.